A single sample is the source of the 17 T cell receptor beta chains below, sequenced in a study of T cells expressing NK-cell markers. TCRdb reprocessed the 5' RACE reads, keeping one entry per CDR3 protein, no DNA. Its table records hundreds of thousands of distinct CDR3 sequences. The specimen was blood T cells: a sorted CD56 or NKG2C T cell subset, CD4+ or CD8+ T cells, or bulk PBMC T cells (not recorded which). The receptors were sampled from a man aged 18-70 years in good health.

The rearrangement joins TRBV2 to TRBJ2-1; TCRdb's D call, TRBD1, is unchecked because there is no DNA. The CDR3 is made up of 15 amino acids. Per germline, CDR1 SNHLY and CDR2 FYNNEI. The CDR3 reads CASSGGTVTYNEQFF.

The chain has TRBV9 and TRBJ2-3; TCRdb's D call, TRBD2, is unchecked because there is no DNA. This CDR3 has 16 residues. Germline assignment: CDR1 SGDLS and CDR2 YYNGEE. This CDR3 is CASSALSGGAINTQYF.

The V gene is TRBV6-1, the J gene TRBJ1-1; the TCRdb D gene call, TRBD1, has no DNA to confirm it. This CDR3 spans 15 amino acids. Germline values: CDR1 MNHNS, CDR2 SASEGT. The CDR3 spells CASSPRTARGTEAFF.

The chain uses TRBV25-1 and TRBJ1-1; lacking DNA, the TRBD1 call made by TCRdb goes unchecked. Germline V CDR1 and CDR2: MGHDK, SYGVNS. This CDR3 spans 14 amino acids. The CDR3 sequence is CASSEWSQNTEAFF. Full variable domain (missing parts from reference TRBV25-1 and TRBJ1-1): EADIYQTPRYLVIGTGKKITLECSQTMGHDKMYWYQQDPGMELHLIHYSYGVNSTEKGDLSSESTVSRIRTEHFPLTLESARPSHTSQYLCASSEWSQNTEAFFGQGTRLTVV.

The gene calls are TRBV5-6 and TRBJ2-5; with no DNA, the TCRdb D assignment of TRBD2 cannot be verified. Germline assignment: CDR1 SGHDT and CDR2 YYEEEE. The CDR3 is 15 amino acids. The CDR3 is CASSRPGLAVETQYF. The full variable domain, with the rest looked up from reference TRBV5-6 and TRBJ2-5, is DAGVTQSPTHLIKTRGQQVTLRCSPKSGHDTVSWYQQALGQGPQFIFQYYEEEERQRGNFPDRFSGHQFPNYSSELNVNALLLGDSALYLCASSRPGLAVETQYFGPGTRLLVL.

This chain links TRBV7-9 with TRBJ2-7; the TCRdb D gene call, TRBD1, has no DNA to confirm it. The CDR3 extends over 11 amino acids. Per germline, CDR1 SEHNR and CDR2 FQNEAQ (reference sequence). CDR3 amino acids: CASGEGYEQYF.

V and J are TRBV11-1 and TRBJ2-3; the TCRdb call, TRBD2, lacks DNA for checking. This CDR3 has 17 residues. Germline V CDR1 and CDR2: SGHAT, FQDESV (reference sequence). The chain's CDR3 is CASSALDRLSSTDTQYF.

The chain carries TRBV18 and TRBJ2-5; TCRdb's D call, TRBD1, is unchecked because there is no DNA. CDR1 and CDR2 (germline): KGHSH, LQKENI. The CDR3 totals 14 residues. The CDR3 spells CASSLGPQAETQYF.

The chain employs TRBV25-1 and TRBJ2-1; the TCRdb D gene call, TRBD1, has no DNA to confirm it. The CDR3 is 15 residues long. Germline V gene sequence: CDR1 MGHDK, CDR2 SYGVNS. CDR3 amino acids: CASSDPGLTYNEQFF.

The chain links TRBV5-6 to TRBJ2-3; TCRdb gives TRBD1 as the D gene, but with no DNA this cannot be confirmed. In germline, CDR1 is SGHDT, CDR2 YYEEEE. CDR3 length: 18 amino acids. CDR3 sequence: CASSQRTGTRVGTDTQYF. Complete variable domain (other parts from reference TRBV5-6 and TRBJ2-3): DAGVTQSPTHLIKTRGQQVTLRCSPKSGHDTVSWYQQALGQGPQFIFQYYEEEERQRGNFPDRFSGHQFPNYSSELNVNALLLGDSALYLCASSQRTGTRVGTDTQYFGPGTRLTVL.

The chain employs TRBV29-1 and TRBJ2-2; the D gene TCRdb calls, TRBD1, cannot be checked with no DNA. Germline V gives CDR1 SQVTM, CDR2 ANQGSEA. The CDR3 spans 12 residues. CDR3 loop: CSVDRADGELFF.

The chain carries TRBV10-3 and TRBJ2-3; TCRdb calls TRBD1, which cannot be checked without DNA. The CDR3 contains 14 residues. Germline V gives CDR1 ENHRY, CDR2 SYGVKD. CDR3 sequence reads: CAISDSGGQYTQYF.

The chain links TRBV14 to TRBJ2-3; TCRdb lists TRBD2, though no DNA is available to test this call. The CDR3 totals 17 residues. Germline lookup yields CDR1 SGHDN and CDR2 FVKESK. The CDR3 sequence: CASSYGLAGGHTDTQYF.

V usage is TRBV28 and J usage is TRBJ1-6. The CDR3 spans 15 residues. The germline V gene has CDR1 MDHEN and CDR2 SYDVKM. This CDR3 is CASRPGRRVSSPLHF.

The chain couples TRBV20-1 to TRBJ2-3; TCRdb's D gene call, TRBD2, goes unchecked for lack of DNA. The CDR3 covers 16 residues. The V gene's germline CDR1 is DFQATT and CDR2 SNEGSKA (reference sequence). The CDR3 here is CSAPPSGRGGSDTQYF.

The chain is built from TRBV7-9 and TRBJ2-5; TCRdb's D call, TRBD1, is unchecked because there is no DNA. The CDR3 runs to 16 residues. Germline CDR1 SEHNR, CDR2 FQNEAQ (reference sequence). The CDR3 sequence is CASRTWGGGESETQYF.

The rearrangement uses TRBV5-1 and TRBJ2-2; TCRdb names TRBD1, which stays unverified in the absence of DNA. This CDR3 has 16 residues. Germline CDR1 is SGHRS and CDR2 is YFSETQ. This CDR3 reads CASSDRDRANTGELFF. Supplemented by reference TRBV5-1 and TRBJ2-2, the full variable domain reads KAGVTQTPRYLIKTRGQQVTLSCSPISGHRSVSWYQQTPGQGLQFLFEYFSETQRNKGNFPGRFSGRQFSNSRSEMNVSTLELGDSALYLCASSDRDRANTGELFFGEGSRLTVL.